This TCR beta chain was observed in a study of spatial heterogeneity in lung cancer. Study-wide context: More beta-chain than alpha-chain sequences were consistently detected. There were, on average, more than nine raw-read appearances for each unique TCR and UMI combination.

Ten or more counts support this clonotype. Time point denoted: sample taken at primary tumor resection. The donors comprised approximately 72 untreated early-stage non-small cell lung cancer patients. The CDR3 has 19 residues. With 2 bases removed from V and 0 bases from J, the gap between germline ends came to 17 bases. CDR1 is SEHNR and CDR2 is FQNEAQ in the germline V gene (reference sequence). TCRdb independently ran MiXCR on the 5' RACE reads; one entry per CDR3 protein. The sample consists of over a thousand distinct CDR3 sequences, around 6.3% of them appearing once. The sequences come from normal lung tissue next to the tumor, collected at surgery. The TCR sequence derives from a male donor with early-stage non-small cell lung cancer. V is TRBV7-9 and J is TRBJ1-6; D gene ambiguous. The CDR3 nucleotides read TGTGCCAGCAGCTTATCCTTAGCTGTTTCTAGCTCCTATAATTCACCCCTCCACTTT. Its protein product is CASSLSLAVSSSYNSPLHF.